The 26 T cell receptor beta chains listed next were all sequenced from one sample in a study of T-cell reconstitution after alpha-beta-depleted transplantation in children. Unique molecular identifiers were used to barcode this TCRbeta library. TCRdb redid the calling of the PCR reads with MiXCR, one entry per CDR3 protein. The sample carries 190,000 or so distinct CDR3 sequences, over 5.5% recorded once. Sample: PBMCs from the stem cell graft donor, taken from the stem cell graft. These TCRs come from a human donor who donated a stem cell graft to a child with Wiskott-Aldrich syndrome.

At least ten counts were recorded for this clonotype. The chain couples TRBV29-1 to TRBJ2-5; D perhaps matches TRBD1 (6 bases). Germline values: CDR1 SQVTM, CDR2 ANQGSEA. V was cut by 3 bases and J by 5 bases, with 13 bases left in between. The CDR3 contains 13 residues. The CDR3, as DNA: TGCAGCGTTGAGGAACAGGGTGGGGAGACCCAGTACTTC. Its translation is CSVEEQGGETQYF.

This clonotype came up many times. The genes are TRBV20-1 and TRBJ2-1; 10 bases are shared with TRBD2. The germline V gene encodes CDR1 DFQATT and CDR2 SNEGSKA (reference sequence). The CDR3 is 14 amino acids. The V gene end was trimmed by 5 bases and the J gene end by 2 bases; junction bases not matched to a gene: 3. CDR3 amino acids: CSALLAGTYNEQFF. CDR3 nucleotide sequence: TGCAGTGCTTTACTAGCGGGGACCTACAATGAGCAGTTCTTC.

The gene calls are TRBV28 and TRBJ1-5, with 7 nucleotides matching TRBD1. After removal of 4 bases from V and 4 bases from J, the junction contained 7 bases not matched to a gene. The CDR3 covers 15 residues. Germline CDR1 and CDR2: MDHEN and SYDVKM. As DNA, the CDR3 is TGTGCCAGCAGTTCGAATGACAGGGCGAATCAGCCCCAGCATTTT. Translating it yields CASSSNDRANQPQHF. Combining the CDR3 with reference TRBV28 and TRBJ1-5 gives the whole variable domain DVKVTQSSRYLVKRTGEKVFLECVQDMDHENMFWYRQDPGLGLRLIYFSYDVKMKEKGDIPEGYSVSREKKERFSLILESASTNQTSMYLCASSSNDRANQPQHFGDGTRLSIL.

This clonotype has more than one count but fewer than ten. J is TRBJ2-7 and V is TRBV29-1, with a possible D match to TRBD1 (6 bases). The CDR3 extends over 11 amino acids. Germline loops: CDR1 SQVTM, CDR2 ANQGSEA. The V end lost 5 bases, the J end lost 5 bases, and 10 bases lay between the germline ends. The chain's CDR3 is CSVLNRDEQYF. The CDR3 region has the DNA TGCAGCGTTCTCAACAGGGACGAGCAGTACTTC.

The sample holds many counts of this clonotype. The chain links TRBV9 to TRBJ2-5; TRBD2 aligns across 13 bases. Germline assignment: CDR1 SGDLS and CDR2 YYNGEE. Trimming removed 3 bases from V and 2 bases from J; junction bases left unmatched: 10. The CDR3 has 18 amino acids. The CDR3 nucleotides read TGTGCCAGCAGCGCCCGACTAGCGGGAGGCACGAAACAAGAGACCCAGTACTTC. This sequence encodes CASSARLAGGTKQETQYF.

In its sample, this clonotype was seen many times. The rearrangement links TRBV14 to TRBJ2-1; D remains ambiguous. With 3 bases removed from V and 8 bases from J, the gap between germline ends came to 8 bases. Germline V gene data show CDR1 as SGHDN and CDR2 as FVKESK. CDR3 length: 12 amino acids. The CDR3 sequence: CASSQRRDEQFF. The CDR3 nucleotides read TGTGCCAGCAGCCAGAGAAGGGATGAGCAGTTCTTC.

There are many counts of this clonotype. The rearrangement links TRBV6-5 to TRBJ2-7; 9 bases match TRBD1. Germline V CDR1 and CDR2: MNHEY, SVGAGI. With 5 bases clipped from V and 6 bases from J, the junction kept 14 bases outside the gene matches. This CDR3 is 16 amino acids long. CDR3 residues: CASSPYTGGIGREQYF. CDR3 sequence (DNA): TGTGCCAGCAGTCCGTACACAGGGGGCATTGGACGCGAGCAGTACTTC.

The table lists this clonotype with many counts. The J gene is TRBJ1-2, the V gene TRBV24-1, with D possibly TRBD1 on 5 matching bases. The CDR3 contains 12 residues. Germline values: CDR1 KGHDR, CDR2 SFDVKD. With 4 bases removed from V and 8 bases from J, the gap between germline ends came to 10 bases. The CDR3 DNA sequence: TGTGCCACCAGTGACCCAGGGCGCGGCTACACCTTC. As protein: CATSDPGRGYTF.

This clonotype came up a few times. V and J are TRBV7-9 and TRBJ1-1; perhaps TRBD1 as D (6 bases). Looked up from germline, CDR1 is SEHNR and CDR2 is FQNEAQ (reference sequence). This CDR3 contains 14 residues. V shed 7 bases and J shed 0 bases, with 12 bases lying between them. CDR3 protein: CASIPGQMNTEAFF. CDR3 coding DNA: TGTGCCAGCATCCCTGGACAGATGAACACTGAAGCTTTCTTT.

V usage is TRBV5-1 and J usage is TRBJ2-7, with a weak D call TRBD1 (6 bases). V lost 0 bases, J lost 4 bases, and 20 bases lay in between. Germline V gene data show CDR1 as SGHRS and CDR2 as YFSETQ. This CDR3 is 17 amino acids long. As DNA, the CDR3 is TGCGCCAGCAGCTTGGCCCCCTCAGGGGCGCTTTGGTACGAGCAGTACTTC. Protein: CASSLAPSGALWYEQYF.

This clonotype was counted many times. V and J are TRBV5-1 and TRBJ2-5; weak D call: TRBD2 (6 bases). CDR1 and CDR2 from the germline V gene are SGHRS and YFSETQ. This CDR3 has 13 amino acids. Trimming removed 4 bases from V and 3 bases from J, with 10 bases in between. Written as DNA, the CDR3 is TGCGCCAGCAGCAGGCCGGGAGAAGAGACCCAGTACTTC. Its protein product is CASSRPGEETQYF.

The chain links TRBV18 to TRBJ2-3; 14 bases match TRBD2. This CDR3 region has 16 residues. Germline trimming cut 3 bases from V and 8 bases from J; bases unmatched to any gene: 7. Germline V gene lookup returns CDR1 KGHSH and CDR2 LQKENI. The CDR3 DNA follows: TGTGCCAGCTCACCTTCGGGACTAGCGGGGGACGTTACGCAGTATTTT. This gives the protein CASSPSGLAGDVTQYF. The full variable domain, its missing parts supplied by reference TRBV18 and TRBJ2-3, is NAGVMQNPRHLVRRRGQEARLRCSPMKGHSHVYWYRQLPEEGLKFMVYLQKENIIDESGMPKERFSAEFPKEGPSILRIQQVVRGDSAAYFCASSPSGLAGDVTQYFGPGTRLTVL.

Points on this clonotype: One base away lies a much larger clone, so this may be a sequencing read error. CDR3 nucleotides: TGTTCCAGCAGTTCCCGACCGAGCTCCTACGAGCAGTACTTC. Amino acid sequence: CSSSSRPSSYEQYF. This rearrangement joins TRBV12-3 or TRBV12-4 to TRBJ2-7, with D unclear. The CDR3 contains 14 residues.

This clonotype was found many times. The CDR3 here is CASSLVGGGSSYEQYF. Here the CDR3 DNA reads TGTGCCAGCAGCTTAGTCGGGGGAGGGAGCTCCTACGAGCAGTACTTC. The chain has TRBV7-2 and TRBJ2-7; TRBD2 matches 7 bases. Germline CDR1 is SGHTA and CDR2 is FQGNSA. CDR3 length: 16 residues. J lost 0 bases, V lost 1 base, and 6 bases had no gene match.

This clonotype was observed at least ten times. The chain has TRBV7-9 and TRBJ2-7; D might be TRBD2 (5 bases). Trimming stripped 5 bases from V and 2 bases from J, with 16 bases between. There are 15 residues in the CDR3. Germline V gives CDR1 SEHNR, CDR2 FQNEAQ (reference sequence). The CDR3 DNA reads TGTGCCAGCAGCCCTCCGCGGGCAGCGACCTACGAGCAGTACTTC. It specifies CASSPPRAATYEQYF.

The J gene is TRBJ2-1, the V gene TRBV18; D remains ambiguous. This CDR3 region has 13 residues. The V end lost 0 bases, the J end lost 8 bases, and 8 bases lay between the germline ends. CDR1 and CDR2 (germline): KGHSH, LQKENI. CDR3 coding DNA: TGTGCCAGCTCACCACCAACGAGCTATGAGCAGTTCTTC. This translates into CASSPPTSYEQFF.

The CDR3 coding sequence is TGTGCCAGCAGTTTTTTAACATCGAACACCGGGGAGCTGTTTTTT. Protein product: CASSFLTSNTGELFF. The V and J genes are TRBV27 and TRBJ2-2; D remains unclear. Germline assignment: CDR1 MNHEY and CDR2 SMNVEV (reference sequence). The CDR3 runs 15 residues. The V and J ends lost 3 bases and 0 bases respectively, with 8 bases between them.

This clonotype has ten or more counts. The genes are TRBV10-3 and TRBJ1-5; 11 nucleotides match TRBD1. The length of the CDR3 is 15 residues. V shed 5 bases and J 4 bases; nucleotides not matched to a gene: 4. Germline V gives CDR1 ENHRY, CDR2 SYGVKD. CDR3 loop: CAISRDRGANQPQHF. The CDR3 nucleotides read TGTGCCATCAGTCGGGACAGGGGGGCTAATCAGCCCCAGCATTTT.

This clonotype showed up many times. This chain connects TRBV12-3 or TRBV12-4 to TRBJ2-7; the D gene is possibly TRBD1 (6 bases). This CDR3 has 13 residues. V lost 11 bases and J 7 bases, leaving 21 bases between the germline ends. CDR3 in DNA: TGTGCCGTTTCCATAAACAGGGTAGGGGAGCAGTACTTC. It codes for CAVSINRVGEQYF.

The chain couples TRBV7-2 to TRBJ2-7, with D possibly matching TRBD2 (5 bases). The length of the CDR3 is 12 residues. Germline values: CDR1 SGHTA, CDR2 FQGNSA. V lost 5 bases, J lost 6 bases, and 11 bases lay in between. The CDR3 bases are TGTGCCAGCAGCGCCGACTATGGCGAGCAGTACTTC. Protein product: CASSADYGEQYF.

This clonotype was seen repeatedly, ten times or more. The gene calls are TRBV7-2 and TRBJ2-3; D call uncertain. Trimming left V 4 bases short and J 4 bases short, with 12 bases between. The CDR3 covers 14 residues. Germline V gives CDR1 SGHTA, CDR2 FQGNSA. The CDR3 reads CASSSLGVADTQYF. The CDR3 DNA reads TGTGCCAGCAGCTCCCTCGGAGTAGCAGATACGCAGTATTTT.

The sample holds many counts of this clonotype. The V call is TRBV2, the J call TRBJ2-7; 7 nucleotides align to TRBD1. After removal of 4 bases from V and 2 bases from J, the junction contained 2 bases not matched to a gene. Germline loops: CDR1 SNHLY, CDR2 FYNNEI. CDR3 size: 13 residues. The CDR3 DNA reads as TGTGCCAGCAGTGCCGGGACAGCCTACGAGCAGTACTTC. It is translated as CASSAGTAYEQYF.

This clonotype showed up many times. This chain uses TRBV12-3 or TRBV12-4 with TRBJ2-1; TRBD2 matches at 11 bases. The CDR3 sequence is 15 residues long. J was trimmed by 2 bases and V by 7 bases; bases with no gene match: 4. The CDR3 DNA sequence: TGTGCCAGCACCCCGGGACTAGCGGCCTACAATGAGCAGTTCTTC. Protein sequence: CASTPGLAAYNEQFF.

V is TRBV27 and J is TRBJ1-2, with D hard to call. This CDR3 spans 14 amino acids. Germline CDR1 and CDR2: MNHEY and SMNVEV (reference sequence). Deletions cut 3 bases from V and 1 base from J, with 9 bases between. For the CDR3, the DNA is TGTGCCAGCAGTTTGAAGAACATTAACTATGGCTACACCTTC. Translated: CASSLKNINYGYTF.

This clonotype was observed at least ten times. The gene calls are TRBV9 and TRBJ2-7, with D uncertain. V lost 0 bases, J lost 5 bases, and 12 bases lay in between. The CDR3 runs to 14 residues. CDR1 is SGDLS and CDR2 is YYNGEE in the germline V gene. The CDR3 bases are TGTGCCAGCAGCGTAGGTAACGGTGGCCACGAGCAGTACTTC. This gives the protein CASSVGNGGHEQYF.

This clonotype has ten or more counts. The chain recombines TRBV29-1 with TRBJ2-1, with 10 bases aligning to TRBD2. V lost 4 bases and J lost 2; bases outside the gene matches: 5. Germline CDR1 reads SQVTM; CDR2 reads ANQGSEA. The CDR3 contains 15 residues. In DNA form, the CDR3 reads TGCAGCGTTGTAGGTACTAGCGGGACCTACAATGAGCAGTTCTTC. It specifies CSVVGTSGTYNEQFF.